The 16 T cell receptor beta chains listed next were all sequenced from one sample in a study of CD8 T cells in ankylosing spondylitis. Study-level findings and limits: Seemingly distinctive of ankylosing spondylitis blood was a TCR beta motif formed by eight highly homologous variants.

For these receptors, no antigen is known. TCRdb reanalysed the 5' RACE reads using MiXCR and keeps one entry per CDR3 protein. The sample consists of around 440,000 distinct CDR3 sequences, 17% of them appearing once. Sequenced input: blood, either unsorted or a sorted T cell fraction (not recorded which). Receptors originate from a male donor with ankylosing spondylitis.

This clonotype was picked up a small number of times. The chain has TRBV12-3 or TRBV12-4 and TRBJ1-1; no definite D call. The CDR3 spans 14 residues. Trimming took 2 bases from V and 1 from J, leaving 8 bases between them. For the CDR3, the DNA is TGTGCCAGCAGTTTAAGGCTGACGAACACTGAAGCTTTCTTT. Amino acid sequence: CASSLRLTNTEAFF.

This clonotype has a count of ten or more. The chain employs TRBV6-1 and TRBJ1-5, with D hard to call. CDR1 and CDR2 (germline): MNHNS, SASEGT. This CDR3 is built from 13 residues. Trimming shortened V by 5 bases and J by 2 bases, and 7 bases separated the two germline ends. CDR3 in DNA: TGTGCCAGCAGTCTTTGGGGCAATCAGCCCCAGCATTTT. Translated: CASSLWGNQPQHF.

In this sample, this clonotype turned up a few times. V is TRBV7-2 and J is TRBJ2-5; 11 positions match TRBD1. The CDR3 runs 14 residues. V lost 4 bases to trimming and J lost 5 bases; unmatched junction nucleotides: 3. Per germline, CDR1 SGHTA and CDR2 FQGNSA. This CDR3 is CASSSDRGHETQYF. The DNA for the CDR3 is TGTGCCAGCAGCTCGGACAGGGGGCATGAGACCCAGTACTTC.

This clonotype was counted only a few times. V is TRBV10-2 and J is TRBJ2-5; 12 bases line up with TRBD1. J lost 6 bases, V lost 2 bases, and 4 bases had no gene match. The CDR3 sequence is 15 residues long. The germline gives CDR1 WSHSY, CDR2 SAAADI. CDR3: CASSEGTGGLKTQYF. The CDR3 DNA sequence: TGCGCCAGCAGTGAGGGGACAGGGGGCTTAAAGACCCAGTACTTC.

This chain connects TRBV7-3 to TRBJ1-6; the match to TRBD1 covers 7 bases. The CDR3 runs 13 residues. After removal of 5 bases from V and 10 bases from J, the junction contained 5 bases not matched to a gene. The germline V gene encodes CDR1 SGHTA and CDR2 FQGTGA. DNA of the CDR3: TGTGCCAGCAGCGAAACAGGGGTGTCACCCCTCCACTTT. This sequence encodes CASSETGVSPLHF.

The gene calls are TRBV2 and TRBJ1-2; 7 positions match TRBD1. V shed 7 bases, J shed 2 bases, and the junction held 4 bases outside the gene matches. The CDR3 has 13 residues. Germline values: CDR1 SNHLY, CDR2 FYNNEI. CDR3 sequence reads: CASTQTGNYGYTF. The DNA of the CDR3 is TGTGCCAGCACACAGACAGGGAACTATGGCTACACCTTC.

This clonotype appeared a few times. The chain combines TRBV20-1 with TRBJ2-1, with 11 bases fitting TRBD2. CDR3 size: 14 residues. Germline V gene sequence: CDR1 DFQATT, CDR2 SNEGSKA (reference sequence). Trimming took 5 bases from V and 3 from J; bases not matched to a gene: 3. CDR3 DNA sequence: TGCAGTGCTGCCGGGACTAGCGGCTACAATGAGCAGTTCTTC. Residues: CSAAGTSGYNEQFF.

This clonotype was counted many times. V usage is TRBV12-3 or TRBV12-4 and J usage is TRBJ2-3, with 7 bases aligning to TRBD1. CDR3 length: 15 amino acids. J gave up 2 bases and V 3 bases, and 5 bases lay outside the gene matches. CDR3 in DNA: TGTGCCAGCAGTTTTGGGGACAGCCACACAGATACGCAGTATTTT. This encodes CASSFGDSHTDTQYF.

This clonotype was recorded a few times. The chain is built from TRBV5-1 and TRBJ2-3, with 11 nucleotides matching TRBD2. Germline V gene data show CDR1 as SGHRS and CDR2 as YFSETQ. The V gene end was trimmed by 0 bases and the J gene end by 0 bases; junction bases not matched to a gene: 3. There are 17 residues in the CDR3. The DNA of the CDR3 is TGCGCCAGCAGCTTGGGACTAGCGGGAATAAGCACAGATACGCAGTATTTT. Its translation: CASSLGLAGISTDTQYF.

This clonotype was observed a few times. This chain links TRBV12-3 or TRBV12-4 with TRBJ2-1; D perhaps matches TRBD2 (6 bases). The CDR3 runs to 15 residues. V was clipped by 6 bases and J by 5 bases, with 17 bases between them. The CDR3 DNA follows: TGTGCCAGCAGCGTAGGGTGGGGGGATCACAATGAGCAGTTCTTC. Protein sequence: CASSVGWGDHNEQFF.

This clonotype was counted at least ten times. The chain carries TRBV5-1 and TRBJ2-1, with unresolved D. CDR3 length: 15 amino acids. Germline V lookup: CDR1 SGHRS, CDR2 YFSETQ. V was shortened by 0 bases and J by 4 bases, with 11 bases between the two germline ends. In nucleotides, the CDR3 is TGCGCCAGCAGCTTGGGTCCCGTATCTTACAATGAGCAGTTCTTC. This sequence encodes CASSLGPVSYNEQFF.

The chain combines TRBV28 with TRBJ2-7, with D uncertain. Between the trimmed V and J ends, which lost 5 bases and 0 bases, there was a span of 11 bases. The CDR3 loop spans 14 amino acids. Germline V gene lookup returns CDR1 MDHEN and CDR2 SYDVKM. CDR3 DNA: TGTGCCAGCAGTACTCCCGGGTCCTCCTACGAGCAGTACTTC. As protein: CASSTPGSSYEQYF.

This clonotype was detected many times. The V call is TRBV27, the J call TRBJ2-2; 10 bases are a match to TRBD1. With V trimmed by 6 bases and J by 3 bases, 13 bases remained unmatched. CDR3 length equals 18 residues. CDR1 and CDR2 from the germline V gene are MNHEY and SMNVEV (reference sequence). CDR3 amino acids: CASSRDRGWREDTGELFF. The DNA of the CDR3 is TGTGCCAGCAGCCGGGACAGGGGTTGGCGGGAGGACACCGGGGAGCTGTTTTTT.

The chain links TRBV7-3 to TRBJ2-7; maybe TRBD2 (7 bases). The CDR3 totals 14 residues. V shed 0 bases and J shed 5 bases, with 11 bases lying between them. Looked up from germline, CDR1 is SGHTA and CDR2 is FQGTGA. CDR3 bases: TGTGCCAGCAGCTTAACCGGGGGGCGGGACGAGCAGTACTTC. Protein product: CASSLTGGRDEQYF.

Only one count was recorded for this clonotype. This chain uses TRBV20-1 with TRBJ2-3; 10 bases match TRBD2. The germline V gene encodes CDR1 DFQATT and CDR2 SNEGSKA (reference sequence). The V segment lost 3 bases and the J segment 0 bases; nucleotides outside the gene matches: 6. The CDR3 runs to 16 residues. The CDR3 region is CSASPLAGVSTDTQYF. CDR3 coding DNA: TGCAGTGCTAGCCCTCTAGCGGGGGTGAGCACAGATACGCAGTATTTT.

This clonotype was recorded a few times. This chain connects TRBV4-1 to TRBJ2-2; D possibly corresponds to TRBD2 (6 bases). Trimming cost V 0 bases and J 0 bases, with 8 bases left between them. This CDR3 spans 16 amino acids. Germline CDR1 reads MGHRA; CDR2 reads YSYEKL. CDR3 loop: CASSQERGANTGELFF. Written as DNA, the CDR3 is TGCGCCAGCAGCCAAGAGCGGGGCGCGAACACCGGGGAGCTGTTTTTT.